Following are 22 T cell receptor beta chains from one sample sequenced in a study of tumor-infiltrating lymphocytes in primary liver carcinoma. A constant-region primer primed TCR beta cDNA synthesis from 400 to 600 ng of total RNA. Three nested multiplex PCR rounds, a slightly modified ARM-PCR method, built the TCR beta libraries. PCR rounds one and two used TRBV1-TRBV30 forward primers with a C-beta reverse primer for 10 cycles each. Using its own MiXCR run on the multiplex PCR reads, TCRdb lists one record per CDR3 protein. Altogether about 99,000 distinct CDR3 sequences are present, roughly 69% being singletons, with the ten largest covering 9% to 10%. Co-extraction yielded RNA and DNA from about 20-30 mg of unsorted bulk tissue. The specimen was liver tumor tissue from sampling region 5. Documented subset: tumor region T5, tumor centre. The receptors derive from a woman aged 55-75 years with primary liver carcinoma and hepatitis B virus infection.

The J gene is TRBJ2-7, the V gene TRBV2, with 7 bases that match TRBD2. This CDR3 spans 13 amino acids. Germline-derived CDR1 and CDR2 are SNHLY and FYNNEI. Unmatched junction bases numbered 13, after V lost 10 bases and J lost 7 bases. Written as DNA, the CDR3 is TGTGCCACAAGTTTTCCGGTCGGGGGGGAGCAGTACTTC. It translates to CATSFPVGGEQYF.

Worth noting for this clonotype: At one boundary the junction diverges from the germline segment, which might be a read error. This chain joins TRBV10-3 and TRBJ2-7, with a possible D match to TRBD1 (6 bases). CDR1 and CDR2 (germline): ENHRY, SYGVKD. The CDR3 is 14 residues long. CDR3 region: CAIMRTDDTYERYF. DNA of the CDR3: TGTGCCATCATGCGGACAGACGATACCTACGAGCGGTACTTC.

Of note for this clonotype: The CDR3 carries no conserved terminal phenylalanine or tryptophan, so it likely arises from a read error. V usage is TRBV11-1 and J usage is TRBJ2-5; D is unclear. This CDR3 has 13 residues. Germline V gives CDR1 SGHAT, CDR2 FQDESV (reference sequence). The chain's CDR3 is CACSLQYQETQYL. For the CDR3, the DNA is TGTGCCTGCAGCTTACAGTACCAAGAGACCCAGTACCTC.

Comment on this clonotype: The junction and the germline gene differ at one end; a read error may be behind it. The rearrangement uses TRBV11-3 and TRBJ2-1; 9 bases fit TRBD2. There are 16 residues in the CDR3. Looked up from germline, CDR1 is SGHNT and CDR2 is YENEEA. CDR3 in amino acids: CTSSLGGISGRIEQFF. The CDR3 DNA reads TGTACCAGCAGCTTAGGTGGGATTAGCGGGAGAATTGAGCAGTTCTTC.

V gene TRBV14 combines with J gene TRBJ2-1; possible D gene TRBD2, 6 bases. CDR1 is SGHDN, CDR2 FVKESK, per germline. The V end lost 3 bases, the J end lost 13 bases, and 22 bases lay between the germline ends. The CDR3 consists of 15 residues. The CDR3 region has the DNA TGTGCCAGCAGCCAGGCAGTTAGCGGACTCAACGAACAGTTCTTC. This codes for CASSQAVSGLNEQFF.

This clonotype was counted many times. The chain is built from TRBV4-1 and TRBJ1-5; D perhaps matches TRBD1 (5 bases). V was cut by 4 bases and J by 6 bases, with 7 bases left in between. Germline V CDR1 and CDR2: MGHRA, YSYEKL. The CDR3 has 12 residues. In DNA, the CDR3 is TGCGCCAGCAGCCCCGGGGGTCAGCCCCAGCATTTT. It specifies CASSPGGQPQHF.

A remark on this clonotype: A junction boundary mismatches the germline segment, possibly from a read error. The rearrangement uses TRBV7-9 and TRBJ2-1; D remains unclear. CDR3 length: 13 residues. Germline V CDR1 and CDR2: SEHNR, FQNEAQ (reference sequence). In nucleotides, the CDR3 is TGTGCCAGCAAGGATAGGCGCTACAATGAGCAGTCCTTC. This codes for CASKDRRYNEQSF.

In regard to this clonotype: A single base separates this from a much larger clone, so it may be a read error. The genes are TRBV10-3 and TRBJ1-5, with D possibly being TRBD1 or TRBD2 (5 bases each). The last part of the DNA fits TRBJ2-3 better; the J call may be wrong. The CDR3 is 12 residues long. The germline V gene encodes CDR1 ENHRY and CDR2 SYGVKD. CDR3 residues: CAHRDENQPQYF. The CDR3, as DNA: TGTGCCCACCGGGACGAAAATCAGCCCCAGTATTTT.

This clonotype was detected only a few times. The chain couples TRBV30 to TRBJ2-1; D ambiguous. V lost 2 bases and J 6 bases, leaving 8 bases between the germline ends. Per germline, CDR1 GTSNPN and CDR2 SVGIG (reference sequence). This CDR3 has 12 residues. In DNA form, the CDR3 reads TGTGCCTGGAGTCGTTCTAGCAATGAGCAGTTCTTC. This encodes CAWSRSSNEQFF.

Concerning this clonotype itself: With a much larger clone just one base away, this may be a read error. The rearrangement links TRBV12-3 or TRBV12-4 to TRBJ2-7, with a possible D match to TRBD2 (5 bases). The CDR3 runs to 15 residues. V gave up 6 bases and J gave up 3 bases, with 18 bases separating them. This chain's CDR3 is CASSPHGLAGYEQYF. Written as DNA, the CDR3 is TGTGCCAGCAGCCCGCACGGGCTAGCAGGCTACGAGCAGTACTTC.

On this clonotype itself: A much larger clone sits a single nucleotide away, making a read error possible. The CDR3 here is CARSRHRQSYEQYF. CDR3 DNA sequence: TGTGCCAGGAGCCGCCACAGGCAGAGCTACGAGCAGTACTTC. V is TRBV5-5 and J is TRBJ2-7, with D possibly being TRBD1 (5 bases). Germline CDR1 SGHKS, CDR2 YYEKEE (reference sequence). The CDR3 contains 14 residues. Trimming cost V 8 bases and J 3 bases, with 18 bases left between them.

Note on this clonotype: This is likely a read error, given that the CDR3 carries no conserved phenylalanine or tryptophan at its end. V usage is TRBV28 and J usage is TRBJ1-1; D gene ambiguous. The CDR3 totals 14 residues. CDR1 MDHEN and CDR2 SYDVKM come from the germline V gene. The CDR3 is CASSLEQLNTEAFL. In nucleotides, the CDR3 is TGTGCCAGCAGTTTAGAACAGCTTAACACAGAAGCTTTCCTT.

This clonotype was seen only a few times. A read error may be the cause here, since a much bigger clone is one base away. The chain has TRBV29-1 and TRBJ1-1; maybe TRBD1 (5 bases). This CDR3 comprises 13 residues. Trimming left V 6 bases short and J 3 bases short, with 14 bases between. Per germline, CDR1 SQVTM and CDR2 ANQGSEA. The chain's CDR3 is CSVKHGDDTEAFF. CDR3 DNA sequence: TGCAGCGTCAAACATGGGGACGACACTGAAGCTTTCTTT.

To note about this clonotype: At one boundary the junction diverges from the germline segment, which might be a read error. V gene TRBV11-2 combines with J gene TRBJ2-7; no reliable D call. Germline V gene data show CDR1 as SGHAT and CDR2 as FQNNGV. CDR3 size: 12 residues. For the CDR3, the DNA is TGTGCTAGCAACGCAGGTTCCGACGAGCAGTACTTC. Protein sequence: CASNAGSDEQYF.

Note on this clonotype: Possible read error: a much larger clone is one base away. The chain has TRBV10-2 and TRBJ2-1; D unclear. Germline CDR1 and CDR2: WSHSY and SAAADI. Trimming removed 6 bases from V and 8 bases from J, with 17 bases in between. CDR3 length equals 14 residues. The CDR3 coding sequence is TGCGCCAGCAGAAAACGATGTGGAGACGATGAGCAGTTCTTC. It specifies CASRKRCGDDEQFF.

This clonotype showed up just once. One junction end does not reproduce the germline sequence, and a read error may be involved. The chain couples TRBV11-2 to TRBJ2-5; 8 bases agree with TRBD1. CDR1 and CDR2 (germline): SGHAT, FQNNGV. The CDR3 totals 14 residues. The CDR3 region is CASSRRGPEETKYF. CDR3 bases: TGTGCCAGCAGTCGCAGGGGGCCTGAAGAGACCAAGTACTTC.

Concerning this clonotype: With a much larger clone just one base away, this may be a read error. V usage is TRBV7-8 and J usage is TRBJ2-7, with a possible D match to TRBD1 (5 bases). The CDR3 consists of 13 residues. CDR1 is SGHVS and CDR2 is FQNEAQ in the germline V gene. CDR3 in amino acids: CSSSFAGPYEQYF. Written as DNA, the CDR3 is TGTTCCAGCAGCTTTGCAGGGCCCTACGAGCAGTACTTC.

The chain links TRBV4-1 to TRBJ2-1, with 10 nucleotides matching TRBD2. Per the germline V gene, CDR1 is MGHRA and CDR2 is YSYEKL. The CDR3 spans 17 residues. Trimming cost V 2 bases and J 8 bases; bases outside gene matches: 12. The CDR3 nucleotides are TGCGCCAGCAGCCAAAGTAGCGGGAGGTTCAGATTCGATGAGCAGTTCTTC. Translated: CASSQSSGRFRFDEQFF.

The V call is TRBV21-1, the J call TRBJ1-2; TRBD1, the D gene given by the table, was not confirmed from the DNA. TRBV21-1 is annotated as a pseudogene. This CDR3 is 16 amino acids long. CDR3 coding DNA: TGTGCCAGCGACGAGGGACAGGGAGGACCCAACTATGGCTACACCTTC. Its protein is CASDEGQGGPNYGYTF.

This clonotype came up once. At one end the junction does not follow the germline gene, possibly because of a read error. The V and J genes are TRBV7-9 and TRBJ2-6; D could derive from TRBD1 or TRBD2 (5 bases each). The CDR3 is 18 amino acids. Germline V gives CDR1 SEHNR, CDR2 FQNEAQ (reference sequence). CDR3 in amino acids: CASSLERGGWLGANVLTF. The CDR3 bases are TGTGCCAGCAGCTTAGAGAGGGGCGGGTGGCTTGGGGCCAACGTTCTGACTTTC.

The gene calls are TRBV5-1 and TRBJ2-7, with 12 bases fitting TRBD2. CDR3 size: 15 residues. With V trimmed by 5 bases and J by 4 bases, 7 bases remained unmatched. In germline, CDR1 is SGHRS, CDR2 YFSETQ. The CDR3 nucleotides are TGCGCCAGCAGTCGACTAGCGGGAGAAGGATACGAGCAGTACTTC. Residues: CASSRLAGEGYEQYF.

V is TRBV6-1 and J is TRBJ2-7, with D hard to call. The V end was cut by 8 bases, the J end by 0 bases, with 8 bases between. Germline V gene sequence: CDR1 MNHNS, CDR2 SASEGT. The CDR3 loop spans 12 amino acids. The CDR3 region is CASEEHSYEQYF. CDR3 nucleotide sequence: TGTGCCAGCGAAGAGCACTCCTACGAGCAGTACTTC.